The T cell receptor beta chain described here comes from a study of cytomegalovirus exposure and HLA in healthy donors. Study-wide points: Indistinguishable V segments such as TRBV6-2 and TRBV6-3 were excluded.

The primer mix had 60 Vbeta and 13 Jbeta primers. Sequenced by immunoSEQ multiplex PCR; TCRdb stores in-frame clones only, minus some. The sample contains 98,000 or so clones, over 9% of which appear only once. The germline CDR1 and CDR2 sequences are MGHRA and YSYEKL. The CDR3 is 15 amino acids. Trimming shortened V by 4 bases and J by 3 bases, and 13 bases separated the two germline ends. Comments on this clone: Its antigen is currently unknown.

Specimen: PBMCs. The chain uses TRBV4-1 and TRBJ1-5; D unresolved. This receptor was taken from a man aged 40-50 years in good health and CMV-seropositive. The CDR3 region is CASSREAGNNQPQHF. The CDR3, as DNA: TGCGCCAGCAGCCGGGAGGCCGGCAACAATCAGCCCCAGCATTTT.